The 25 T cell receptor beta chains below were found in one sample sequenced in a study of blood T cell repertoires in COVID-19. Assay: immunoSEQ multiplex PCR; the TCRdb copy retains only in-frame clones and omits some. The data show some 260,000 clones, over 75% seen once. The sequenced sample was peripheral blood. All receptors derive from a human donor in a cohort sampled during active COVID-19.

J is TRBJ1-2 and V is TRBV14; weak D call: TRBD1 (5 bases). The CDR3 spans 15 residues. V lost 2 bases and J lost 3, with 13 bases in between. Per germline, CDR1 SGHDN and CDR2 FVKESK. The CDR3 here is CASSQKLGQDYGYTF. The CDR3 DNA reads as TGTGCCAGCAGCCAAAAACTGGGGCAAGACTATGGCTACACCTTC. Together with reference TRBV14 and TRBJ1-2, the CDR3 gives the full variable domain: EAGVTQFPSHSVIEKGQTVTLRCDPISGHDNLYWYRRVMGKEIKFLLHFVKESKQDESGMPNNRFLAERTGGTYSTLKVQPAELEDSGVYFCASSQKLGQDYGYTFGSGTRLTVV.

The chain carries TRBV12-3 or TRBV12-4 and TRBJ2-7, with D possibly being TRBD1 (6 bases). V lost 7 bases and J 1 base, leaving 8 bases between the germline ends. This CDR3 is built from 12 residues. In DNA form, the CDR3 reads TGTGCCAGCAAAGGGGGATCCTACGAGCAGTACTTC. This encodes CASKGGSYEQYF.

This clone occurred a few times. This rearrangement joins TRBV7-9 to TRBJ1-1; D is undetermined. CDR3 length: 15 amino acids. With 7 bases removed from V and 1 base from J, the gap between germline ends came to 16 bases. CDR1 is SEHNR, CDR2 FQNEAQ, per germline (reference sequence). For the CDR3, the DNA is TGTGCCAGCAACCCTCACACACAGAAGAACACTGAAGCTTTCTTT. It specifies CASNPHTQKNTEAFF.

This chain links TRBV6-5 with TRBJ1-1; no clear D. V lost 7 bases and J 1 base, leaving 4 bases between the germline ends. The germline V gene has CDR1 MNHEY and CDR2 SVGAGI. The CDR3 runs to 11 residues. CDR3 DNA sequence: TGTGCCAGCAACAGGAACACTGAAGCTTTCTTT. Encoded protein: CASNRNTEAFF.

The rearrangement uses TRBV14 and TRBJ2-7; 9 bases line up with TRBD1. The CDR3 length is 13 residues. V was pared by 2 bases and J by 5 bases, with 1 base of the junction left unmatched. CDR1 is SGHDN and CDR2 is FVKESK in the germline V gene. In DNA form, the CDR3 reads TGTGCCAGCAGCCAAACAGGGGGCGACGAGCAGTACTTC. It yields the protein CASSQTGGDEQYF.

This clone was detected a few times. The V and J genes are TRBV30 and TRBJ1-1; 8 nucleotides match TRBD1. This CDR3 region has 12 residues. Germline trimming cut 7 bases from V and 11 bases from J; bases unmatched to any gene: 12. The germline V gene encodes CDR1 GTSNPN and CDR2 SVGIG (reference sequence). For the CDR3, the DNA is TGTGCCTTCCAACAGGGGAACAGGGGGGCTTTCTTT. Amino acids: CAFQQGNRGAFF.

This chain joins TRBV6-1 and TRBJ1-2; D ambiguous. Trimming pared 2 bases from V and 1 base from J, leaving 8 bases between. The CDR3 is made up of 14 amino acids. CDR1 is MNHNS and CDR2 is SASEGT in the germline V gene. The CDR3 loop reads CASSEPSVNYGYTF. DNA for the CDR3: TGTGCCAGCAGTGAACCATCGGTTAACTATGGCTACACCTTC.

The sample holds one count of this clone. The chain combines TRBV21-1 with TRBJ2-3; the table's D call TRBD1 went unverified against the DNA. TRBV21-1 has pseudogene status. This CDR3 is built from 14 residues. As DNA, the CDR3 is TGTGCCAGCAGCAAAGAAGGGGCCACAGATACGCAGTATTTT. This gives the protein CASSKEGATDTQYF.

The rearrangement joins TRBV19 to TRBJ1-2; TRBD1 is a possible D gene (6 bases). The germline V gene has CDR1 LNHDA and CDR2 SQIVND (reference sequence). This CDR3 region has 19 residues. V lost 5 bases, J lost 3 bases, and 28 bases lay in between. CDR3 sequence: CASSQGRTAYFPTYYGYTF. In DNA form, the CDR3 reads TGTGCCAGTAGTCAAGGACGGACAGCTTATTTCCCAACATACTATGGCTACACCTTC.

As for this clone: Other DNA sequences from this sample encode an identical CDR3 as well. This chain joins TRBV5-1 and TRBJ2-5; D gene ambiguous. V was trimmed by 0 bases and J by 5 bases, leaving 8 bases between them. CDR1 is SGHRS, CDR2 YFSETQ, per germline. This CDR3 contains 13 residues. The CDR3, as DNA: TGCGCCAGCAGCTTGGCATCCGGGGAGACCCAGTACTTC. Amino acids: CASSLASGETQYF.

J is TRBJ2-7 and V is TRBV28; 8 nucleotides agree with TRBD1. The V gene end was trimmed by 3 bases and the J gene end by 6 bases; junction bases not matched to a gene: 16. Germline lookup yields CDR1 MDHEN and CDR2 SYDVKM. The CDR3 is 17 residues long. In nucleotides, the CDR3 is TGTGCCAGCAGTTTTTCAGGGGGCGCAACCCCCTTCTCCGAGCAGTACTTC. Its translation is CASSFSGGATPFSEQYF. Full variable domain (remainder filled in from reference TRBV28 and TRBJ2-7): DVKVTQSSRYLVKRTGEKVFLECVQDMDHENMFWYRQDPGLGLRLIYFSYDVKMKEKGDIPEGYSVSREKKERFSLILESASTNQTSMYLCASSFSGGATPFSEQYFGPGTRLTVT.

The chain combines TRBV5-1 with TRBJ1-2, with D perhaps TRBD1 (6 bases). This CDR3 comprises 14 residues. Germline V lookup: CDR1 SGHRS, CDR2 YFSETQ. V lost 4 bases and J lost 3, with 13 bases in between. CDR3 residues: CASSRDIGDYGYTF. The CDR3 coding sequence is TGCGCCAGCAGCCGGGACATTGGAGACTATGGCTACACCTTC.

This chain joins TRBV21-1 and TRBJ2-7; the table's D call, TRBD1, was not checked against the DNA. TRBV21-1 is noted as a pseudogene. CDR3 size: 15 residues. CDR3 region: CASSSGTELLYEQYF. The CDR3, as DNA: TGTGCCAGCAGCTCCGGGACAGAGCTCTTGTACGAGCAGTACTTC.

This rearrangement joins TRBV19 to TRBJ2-6; D is uncertain. Trimming took off 5 bases at V and 0 bases at J, with 17 bases between the two ends. Per the germline V gene, CDR1 is LNHDA and CDR2 is SQIVND (reference sequence). The CDR3 is 18 residues long. The CDR3 DNA follows: TGTGCCAGTAGTGGAACGGCATCTCCAGGCTCTGGGGCCAACGTCCTGACTTTC. Translated: CASSGTASPGSGANVLTF.

This chain links TRBV2 with TRBJ1-3, with D possibly matching TRBD1 (5 bases). V was cut by 8 bases and J by 0 bases, with 8 bases left in between. There are 13 residues in the CDR3. CDR1 is SNHLY, CDR2 FYNNEI, per germline. CDR3 nucleotides: TGTGCCAGCCGCGACAGCTCTGGAAACACCATATATTTT. Amino acids: CASRDSSGNTIYF.

The sample holds a few counts of this clone. The chain uses TRBV30 and TRBJ2-7; D is perhaps TRBD1 (6 bases). Germline CDR1 reads GTSNPN; CDR2 reads SVGIG (reference sequence). Trimming took 4 bases from V and 3 from J, leaving 16 bases between them. The CDR3 consists of 14 residues. This CDR3 reads CAWNQGGLGYEQYF. CDR3 nucleotides: TGTGCCTGGAACCAAGGGGGTCTCGGCTACGAGCAGTACTTC.

CDR3 amino acids: CASSETGSLSPQYF. For the CDR3, the DNA is TGTGCCAGCAGCGAGACAGGCAGCTTGTCCCCCCAGTACTTC. The V gene is TRBV9, the J gene TRBJ2-5; D may be TRBD1 (6 bases). V was trimmed by 3 bases and J by 9 bases, leaving 18 bases between them. There are 14 residues in the CDR3. Germline-derived CDR1 and CDR2 are SGDLS and YYNGEE.

V gene TRBV4-3 combines with J gene TRBJ1-5, with D tentatively TRBD1 (6 bases). Germline-derived CDR1 and CDR2 are LGHNA and YSLEER. V lost 0 bases, J lost 5 bases, and 11 bases lay in between. The CDR3 has 15 amino acids. In DNA, the CDR3 is TGCGCCAGCAGCCAAGATGTCCGGACAGATCAGCCCCAGCATTTT. Translated, it gives CASSQDVRTDQPQHF.

The V gene is TRBV30, the J gene TRBJ2-7; the match to TRBD1 covers 7 bases. V gave up 0 bases and J gave up 7 bases; unmatched junction bases: 12. Germline CDR1 reads GTSNPN; CDR2 reads SVGIG (reference sequence). This CDR3 comprises 15 residues. Here the CDR3 reads CAWSVGGSPRLEQYF. In DNA, the CDR3 is TGTGCCTGGAGTGTAGGGGGCAGCCCTCGATTAGAGCAGTACTTC.

The chain carries TRBV6-2 or TRBV6-3 and TRBJ2-3; 7 positions agree with TRBD2. The CDR3 runs to 15 residues. CDR1 is MNHEY, CDR2 SVGEGT, per germline. Unmatched junction bases numbered 5, after V lost 5 bases and J lost 0 bases. For the CDR3, the DNA is TGTGCCAGCAGTGCCCTAGCGGCTAGCACAGATACGCAGTATTTT. It encodes CASSALAASTDTQYF.

The chain is built from TRBV30 and TRBJ1-5; TRBD1 might be the D (5 bases). V lost 0 bases and J 6 bases, leaving 12 bases between the germline ends. The CDR3 has 14 amino acids. Germline loops: CDR1 GTSNPN, CDR2 SVGIG (reference sequence). CDR3 nucleotides: TGTGCCTGGAGTGTACGCAGGGCCGCTCAGCCCCAGCATTTT. Amino acids: CAWSVRRAAQPQHF.

This sequence joins TRBV30 and TRBJ1-5, with D unclear. V was pared by 4 bases and J by 8 bases, with 15 bases between. CDR3 length: 13 residues. Per germline, CDR1 GTSNPN and CDR2 SVGIG (reference sequence). CDR3 amino acids: CAWNRGSGEPQHF. CDR3 DNA: TGTGCCTGGAATAGAGGATCCGGGGAGCCCCAGCATTTT.

CDR3 sequence (DNA): TGTGCCAGCAGGAGGATCACTAGCGGCCAAGAGACCCAGTACTTC. Its protein is CASRRITSGQETQYF. J is TRBJ2-5 and V is TRBV2, with TRBD2 identical over 8 bases. CDR1 is SNHLY, CDR2 FYNNEI, per germline. V lost 6 bases, J lost 1 base, and 7 bases stayed unmatched. The CDR3 runs 15 residues.

CDR3 coding DNA: TGTGCCAGCAGCCAAACACTAACTACTGAGCAGTTCTTC. Translated: CASSQTLTTEQFF. This sequence joins TRBV27 and TRBJ2-1; D ambiguous. Trimming pared 6 bases from V and 9 bases from J, leaving 15 bases between. This CDR3 has 13 residues. Germline V gives CDR1 MNHEY, CDR2 SMNVEV (reference sequence).

The chain joins TRBV12-3 or TRBV12-4 to TRBJ1-1, with D unclear. The CDR3 is 13 amino acids. Trimming shortened V by 3 bases and J by 1 base, and 6 bases separated the two germline ends. CDR3 coding DNA: TGTGCCAGCAGTTTTTCAGAGAACACTGAAGCTTTCTTT. Translating gives CASSFSENTEAFF.